This T cell receptor (beta chain) emerged from a study of blood T cell repertoires in COVID-19. This clone was counted between two and nine times. Generated by immunoSEQ multiplex PCR, the TCRdb table keeps only in-frame clones and is missing some. The data hold about 290,000 clones, with about nine tenths observed a single time. Unmatched junction bases numbered 3, after V lost 3 bases and J lost 8 bases. Germline V gene data show CDR1 as MNHNS and CDR2 as SASEGT. This CDR3 comprises 14 residues. The material sequenced was peripheral blood. The TCR was taken from a woman aged 30 to 39 with active or convalescent COVID-19. This chain uses TRBV6-1 with TRBJ1-6; TRBD1 matches at 8 bases. The CDR3 region has the DNA TGTGCCAGCAGTGACAGGGGGCGAGATTCACCCCTCCACTTT. This encodes CASSDRGRDSPLHF.